The rows below give T cell receptor beta chains drawn from one sample of a study of molecular identifiers for immune sequencing clone quantification. TCRdb recomputed calls from the PCR reads with MiXCR, one row per CDR3 protein. The sample yields about 320,000 distinct CDR3 sequences, 20% to 25% seen once. Sequenced sample: naive CD8+ T cells from blood, with Jurkat cell RNA spiked in. The receptor set was obtained from a human donor in good health. Some libraries in this study had Jurkat cell RNA spiked in. Both conserved end residues are part of each CDR3. A D gene is named only where the DNA matches it firmly. Clone size is stated in some rows and not others, as once, few, many or a class when expanded.

V gene	J gene	clone size	D gene	CDR3 protein	CDR3 DNA
TRBV3-1	TRBJ2-5	NA	TRBD1	CASRQGAGETQYF	TGTGCCAGCAGACAGGGGGCGGGGGAGACCCAGTACTTC
TRBV2	TRBJ2-7	few	NA	CASNPRDTSYEQYF	TGTGCCAGCAACCCGCGAGACACGTCCTACGAGCAGTACTTC
TRBV3-1	TRBJ2-1	NA	NA	CASSQGHYNEQSF	TGTGCCAGCAGCCAAGGTCACTACAATGAGCAGTCCTTC
TRBV7-9	TRBJ1-2	NA	NA	CASSLVGQLNYGYTF	TGTGCCAGCAGCTTAGTAGGACAGTTAAACTATGGCTACACCTTC
TRBV12-3/TRBV12-4	TRBJ2-1	NA	NA	CVSSSRLDEQFF	TGTGTCAGCAGCTCACGCCTCGATGAGCAGTTCTTC
TRBV6-6	TRBJ1-3	many	NA	CASSQTGLHGDTIYF	TGTGCCAGCAGTCAGACCGGGCTTCACGGGGACACCATATATTTT
TRBV5-4	TRBJ2-5	many	NA	CASSPTEETQYF	TGTGCCAGCAGCCCGACGGAAGAGACCCAGTACTTC
TRBV7-9	TRBJ2-1	many	TRBD1	CASSSTTGRVNEQFF	TGTGCCAGCAGCTCAACGACAGGGCGCGTCAATGAGCAGTTCTTC
TRBV7-6	TRBJ2-1	many	NA	CASSETVSSYNEQFF	TGTGCCAGCAGCGAGACCGTAAGCTCCTACAATGAGCAGTTCTTC
TRBV4-3	TRBJ1-1	many	NA	CASSQGGRARPGAEAFF	TGCGCCAGCAGCCAAGGGGGTAGGGCGCGGCCGGGAGCTGAAGCTTTCTTT
TRBV24-1	TRBJ1-5	many	NA	CATSDWRGNQPQHF	TGTGCCACCAGTGATTGGCGGGGGAATCAGCCCCAGCATTTT
TRBV11-2	TRBJ1-6	few	NA	CASSTHTTYNSPLHF	TGTGCCAGCAGCACGCACACGACCTATAATTCACCCCTCCACTTT
TRBV29-1	TRBJ1-1	many	NA	CSVESGRLMNTEAFF	TGCAGCGTTGAGTCGGGGCGCCTTATGAACACTGAAGCTTTCTTT
TRBV29-1	TRBJ1-1	many	NA	CSVAQNTEAFF	TGCAGCGTTGCCCAGAACACTGAAGCTTTCTTT
TRBV7-9	TRBJ1-2	many	NA	CASSLGTVMDYGYTF	TGTGCCAGCAGCTTGGGAACAGTAATGGACTATGGCTACACCTTC
TRBV24-1	TRBJ2-2	many	NA	CATSDFFAAGELFF	TGTGCCACCAGTGATTTCTTTGCAGCCGGGGAGCTGTTTTTT
TRBV14	TRBJ2-3	many	TRBD2	CASSQKTGGTDTQYF	TGTGCCAGCAGCCAGAAGACGGGAGGGACAGATACGCAGTATTTT
TRBV30	TRBJ1-1	few	NA	CACRRGIGNTEAFF	TGTGCCTGCCGGCGGGGTATAGGGAACACTGAAGCTTTCTTT
TRBV5-1	TRBJ2-2	many	NA	CASSEGPNTGELFF	TGCGCCAGCAGCGAAGGGCCCAACACCGGGGAGCTGTTTTTT
TRBV27	TRBJ2-1	NA	TRBD2	CASSFSGGLYNEQFF	TGTGCCAGCAGTTTTAGCGGGGGGTTATACAATGAGCAGTTCTTC
TRBV2	TRBJ1-1	many	NA	CAVPTANTEAFF	TGTGCCGTACCGACAGCGAACACTGAAGCTTTCTTT
TRBV7-9	TRBJ2-1	many	TRBD2	CASSNHIAGFTSSYNEQFF	TGTGCCAGCAGCAACCATATAGCGGGATTTACGAGCTCCTACAATGAGCAGTTCTTC
TRBV24-1	TRBJ2-7	many	NA	CATSDSDRTASYEQYF	TGTGCCACCAGTGATTCGGATAGGACAGCCTCCTACGAGCAGTACTTC
TRBV12-3/TRBV12-4	TRBJ2-2	once	TRBD2	CAGRMLAGTNTGELFF	TGTGCCGGCAGGATGTTAGCGGGGACGAACACCGGGGAGCTGTTTTTT
TRBV29-1	TRBJ2-5	many	NA	CSVEDYLGQGITETQYF	TGCAGCGTTGAAGATTACCTAGGTCAGGGGATCACTGAGACCCAGTACTTC
TRBV10-2	TRBJ2-7	NA	NA	CASSELGPYEQYF	TGCGCCAGCAGTGAGTTAGGCCCCTACGAGCAGTACTTC
TRBV19	TRBJ2-1	many	NA	CASSRLGGDVNEQFF	TGTGCCAGTAGCCGGTTAGGCGGGGATGTCAATGAGCAGTTCTTC
TRBV6-6	TRBJ2-7	many	NA	CASSYMSSRYEQYF	TGTGCCAGCAGTTATATGTCTAGTAGGTACGAGCAGTACTTC
TRBV6-2/TRBV6-3	TRBJ1-3	many	NA	CASSTKGLSGNTIYF	TGTGCCAGCAGTACCAAAGGACTCTCTGGAAACACCATATATTTT
TRBV6-5	TRBJ2-6	NA	TRBD1	CASSPQHRDRVPSEANVLTF	TGTGCCAGCAGTCCACAACACCGGGACAGGGTCCCCTCTGAGGCCAACGTCCTGACTTTC
TRBV6-6	TRBJ2-3	many	TRBD1	CASSELTGDTQYF	TGTGCCAGCAGCGAATTGACAGGGGATACGCAGTATTTT
TRBV19	TRBJ2-3	NA	TRBD2	CASSYLSGSGVDTQYF	TGTGCCAGTAGTTACCTTAGCGGGAGTGGCGTGGATACGCAGTATTTT
TRBV7-9	TRBJ1-4	many	NA	CASSLVGELFF	TGTGCCAGCAGCTTAGTAGGGGAACTGTTTTTT
TRBV29-1	TRBJ1-2	many	NA	CSARSMSGYTF	TGCAGCGCGAGGAGCATGTCCGGCTACACCTTC
TRBV7-9	TRBJ2-2	many	NA	CASSLVLPTGELFF	TGTGCCAGCAGCTTAGTTCTACCCACCGGGGAGCTGTTTTTT
TRBV6-6	TRBJ2-7	many	NA	CASRNRVYEQYF	TGTGCCAGCAGAAACAGGGTCTACGAGCAGTACTTC
TRBV7-9	TRBJ2-3	many	NA	CASKNQDRTSAADTQYF	TGTGCCAGCAAGAATCAGGACAGAACTTCGGCGGCAGATACGCAGTATTTT
TRBV10-2	TRBJ1-6	many	NA	CASSEHVALHF	TGCGCCAGCAGTGAGCACGTGGCCCTCCACTTT